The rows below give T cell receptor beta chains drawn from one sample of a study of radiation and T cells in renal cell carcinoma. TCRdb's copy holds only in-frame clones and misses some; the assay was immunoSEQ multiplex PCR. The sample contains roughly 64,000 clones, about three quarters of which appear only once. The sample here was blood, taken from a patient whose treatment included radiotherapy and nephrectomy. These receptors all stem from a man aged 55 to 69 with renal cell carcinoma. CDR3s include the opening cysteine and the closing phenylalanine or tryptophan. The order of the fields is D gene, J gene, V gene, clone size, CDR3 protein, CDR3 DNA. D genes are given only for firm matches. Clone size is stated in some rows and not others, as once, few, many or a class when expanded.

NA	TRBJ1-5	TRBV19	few	CASRWGQSNQPQHF	TGTGCCAGTAGATGGGGACAAAGCAATCAGCCCCAGCATTTT
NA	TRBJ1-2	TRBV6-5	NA	CASSSSIVAYGYTF	TGTGCCAGCAGTTCCTCGATCGTTGCGTATGGCTACACCTTC
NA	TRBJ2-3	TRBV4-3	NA	CASSRRPGILADTQYF	TGCGCCAGCAGCCGGAGACCAGGGATCCTCGCAGATACGCAGTATTTT
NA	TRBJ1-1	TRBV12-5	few	CASGGAGQNTEAFF	TGTGCTAGTGGAGGAGCGGGTCAGAACACTGAAGCTTTCTTT
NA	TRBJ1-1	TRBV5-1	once	CASSLEYGTSTEAFF	TGCGCCAGCAGCTTGGAGTATGGGACATCCACTGAAGCTTTCTTT
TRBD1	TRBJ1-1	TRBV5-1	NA	CASSLKGGAEFEAFF	TGCGCCAGCAGCTTGAAAGGGGGCGCGGAATTTGAAGCTTTCTTT
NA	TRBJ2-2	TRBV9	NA	CASRPGTTGTGELFF	TGTGCCAGCAGGCCCGGGACAACGGGCACCGGGGAGCTGTTTTTT
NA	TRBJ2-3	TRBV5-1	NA	CASSLARGLARTDTQYF	TGCGCCAGCAGCTTGGCTCGTGGCCTAGCCAGAACAGATACGCAGTATTTT
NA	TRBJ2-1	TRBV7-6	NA	CASSLSSAGQYNEQFF	TGTGCCAGCAGCCTTTCTAGCGCGGGTCAGTACAATGAGCAGTTCTTC
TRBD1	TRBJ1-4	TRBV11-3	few	CASSTRTGGEKLFF	TGTGCCAGCAGCACCCGGACAGGGGGTGAAAAACTGTTTTTT
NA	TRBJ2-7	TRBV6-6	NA	CASRAAAYEQYF	TGTGCCAGCCGGGCAGCAGCCTACGAGCAGTACTTC
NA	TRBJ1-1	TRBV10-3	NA	CAISRAEGNTEAFF	TGTGCCATCAGTCGGGCCGAGGGGAACACTGAAGCTTTCTTT
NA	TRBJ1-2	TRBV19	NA	CASSNPLQGNYGYTF	TGTGCCAGTAGTAACCCTCTACAGGGTAACTATGGCTACACCTTC
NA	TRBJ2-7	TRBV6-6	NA	CASSYSMEQYF	TGTGCCAGCAGTTACTCGATGGAGCAGTACTTC
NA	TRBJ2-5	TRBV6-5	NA	CASSYAAEGGTQYF	TGTGCCAGCAGTTACGCGGCGGAGGGGGGGACCCAGTACTTC
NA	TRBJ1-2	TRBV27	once	CASSSMGLGAGFYGYTF	TGTGCCAGCAGTTCTATGGGGCTTGGGGCAGGCTTTTATGGCTACACCTTC
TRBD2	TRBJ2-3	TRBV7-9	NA	CASIPGTSGAGTDTQYF	TGTGCCAGCATACCCGGGACTAGCGGGGCTGGCACAGATACGCAGTATTTT
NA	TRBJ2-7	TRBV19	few	CASSLELSYEQYF	TGTGCCAGTAGTTTAGAGCTCTCCTACGAGCAGTACTTC
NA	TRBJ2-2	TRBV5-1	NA	CASSSTSPNTGELFF	TGCGCCAGCAGCTCCACTAGCCCGAACACCGGGGAGCTGTTTTTT
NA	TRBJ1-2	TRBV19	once	CASSIGVTTNYGYTF	TGTGCCAGTAGTATAGGGGTAACTACTAACTATGGCTACACCTTC
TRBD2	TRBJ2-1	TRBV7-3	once	CASSPRTSGNGVFHEQFF	TGTGCCAGCAGCCCCCGGACTAGCGGGAACGGGGTCTTCCATGAGCAGTTCTTC
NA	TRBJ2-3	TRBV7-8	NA	CASSLQRQQVTSTDTQYF	TGTGCCAGCAGTCTACAACGACAACAAGTCACTAGCACAGATACGCAGTATTTT
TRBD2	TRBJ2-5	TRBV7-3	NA	CASSLRGSGEETQYF	TGTGCCAGCAGCTTAAGGGGTAGCGGGGAAGAGACCCAGTACTTC
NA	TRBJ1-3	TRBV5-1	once	CASSLDVGGNTIYF	TGCGCCAGCAGCTTGGACGTGGGCGGAAACACCATATATTTT
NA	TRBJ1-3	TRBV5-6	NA	CASSLWDPYISGNTIYF	TGTGCCAGCAGCTTGTGGGACCCTTACATTTCTGGAAACACCATATATTTT
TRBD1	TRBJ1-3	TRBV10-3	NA	CATGTADRNTIYF	TGTGCCACCGGGACAGCAGACCGAAACACCATATATTTT
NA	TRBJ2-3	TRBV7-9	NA	CASSFTDTQYF	TGTGCCAGCAGCTTTACAGATACGCAGTATTTT
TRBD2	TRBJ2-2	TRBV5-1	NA	CASSSSAGVGELFF	TGCGCCAGCAGCTCCTCTGCGGGGGTCGGGGAGCTGTTTTTT
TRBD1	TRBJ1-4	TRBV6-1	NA	CASSDPGTETEKLFF	TGTGCCAGCAGTGACCCCGGGACAGAGACCGAAAAACTGTTTTTT
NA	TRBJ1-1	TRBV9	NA	CASSVAPGLDTEAFF	TGTGCCAGCAGCGTAGCTCCAGGGTTGGACACTGAAGCTTTCTTT
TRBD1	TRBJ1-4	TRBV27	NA	CASSQTGLVWEKLFF	TGTGCCAGCAGTCAGACAGGGCTGGTATGGGAAAAACTGTTTTTT
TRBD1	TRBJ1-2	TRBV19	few	CASKDRGNGYTF	TGTGCCAGTAAAGACAGGGGGAATGGCTACACCTTC
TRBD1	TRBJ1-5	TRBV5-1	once	CASSVGQGNQPQHF	TGCGCCAGCAGCGTGGGACAGGGGAATCAGCCCCAGCATTTT
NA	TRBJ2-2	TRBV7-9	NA	CASSFVGDGELFF	TGTGCCAGCAGCTTCGTAGGAGACGGGGAGCTGTTTTTT
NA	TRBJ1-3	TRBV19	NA	CASTLKGSGNTIYF	TGTGCCAGTACTTTGAAGGGATCTGGAAACACCATATATTTT
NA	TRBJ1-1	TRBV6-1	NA	CASGTLVISEAFF	TGTGCCAGCGGGACCTTAGTGATCTCTGAAGCTTTCTTT
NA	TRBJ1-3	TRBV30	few	CAWTGLSGNTIYF	TGTGCCTGGACAGGCCTCTCTGGAAACACCATATATTTT
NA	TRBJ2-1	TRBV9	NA	CASSLRAEPYNEQFF	TGTGCCAGCAGCCTACGAGCGGAACCCTACAATGAGCAGTTCTTC
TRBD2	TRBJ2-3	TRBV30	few	CAWGPVLREGFSTDTQYF	TGTGCCTGGGGCCCTGTACTGCGGGAGGGATTTAGCACAGATACGCAGTATTTT
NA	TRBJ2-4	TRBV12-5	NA	CASGPDSKLAKNIQYF	TGTGCTAGTGGTCCCGACAGTAAGCTAGCCAAAAACATTCAGTACTTC
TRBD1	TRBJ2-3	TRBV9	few	CASSMLTGDFGTDTQYF	TGTGCCAGCAGCATGCTGACAGGGGATTTTGGCACAGATACGCAGTATTTT
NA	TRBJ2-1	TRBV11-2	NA	CASSREIWSYNEQFF	TGTGCCAGCAGCCGGGAGATTTGGTCCTACAATGAGCAGTTCTTC
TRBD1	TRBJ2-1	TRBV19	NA	CASSITGQGWSYNEQFF	TGTGCCAGTAGTATAACAGGACAGGGTTGGTCCTACAATGAGCAGTTCTTC
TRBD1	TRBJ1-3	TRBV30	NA	CAWRRQGASSGNTIYF	TGTGCCTGGAGGAGACAGGGGGCCAGCTCTGGAAACACCATATATTTT
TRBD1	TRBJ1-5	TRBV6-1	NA	CASSASGGPNQPQHF	TGTGCCAGCAGTGCTTCAGGGGGCCCCAATCAGCCCCAGCATTTT
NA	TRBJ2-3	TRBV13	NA	CASSARLVRLDTQYF	TGTGCCAGCAGCGCCAGACTAGTCCGCTTAGATACGCAGTATTTT
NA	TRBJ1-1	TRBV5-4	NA	CASSLGRGNTEAFF	TGTGCCAGCAGCCTCGGACGAGGGAACACTGAAGCTTTCTTT
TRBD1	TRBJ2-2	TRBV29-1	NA	CSGDRVGTGELFF	TGCAGCGGGGACAGGGTCGGCACCGGGGAGCTGTTTTTT
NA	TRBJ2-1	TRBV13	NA	CASSAGAGAHDNEQFF	TGTGCCAGCAGCGCCGGGGCGGGGGCCCATGACAATGAGCAGTTCTTC
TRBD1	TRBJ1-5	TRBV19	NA	CASSGQGGSQPQHF	TGTGCCAGTAGCGGACAGGGAGGGTCTCAGCCCCAGCATTTT
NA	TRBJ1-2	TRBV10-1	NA	CASSPGTAYGYTF	TGCGCCAGCAGTCCCGGGACGGCCTATGGCTACACCTTC
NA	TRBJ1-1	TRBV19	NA	CASSIDEWGARRTEAFF	TGTGCCAGTAGTATTGACGAATGGGGGGCCCGGAGGACTGAAGCTTTCTTT
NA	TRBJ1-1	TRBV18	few	CASSPETDRRGTEAFF	TGTGCCAGCTCACCGGAGACAGACCGTAGGGGGACTGAAGCTTTCTTT
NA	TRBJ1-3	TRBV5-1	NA	CASSLAGDTIYF	TGCGCCAGCAGCTTGGCCGGGGACACCATATATTTT
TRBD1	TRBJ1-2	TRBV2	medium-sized	CASNRDSGYGYTF	TGTGCCAGCAACCGGGACAGTGGATATGGCTACACCTTC